These 20 T cell receptor beta chains share one sample of origin, sequenced in a study of blood T cell repertoires in COVID-19. The data were produced by immunoSEQ multiplex PCR, yet TCRdb's version contains in-frame clones alone and is incomplete. There are 35,000 to 45,000 clones in the sample; around 84% occur only once, and about 13% lies in the top ten. The sequencing sample was made of peripheral blood. These receptors were obtained from a woman in her sixties or seventies in a cohort sampled during active COVID-19.

This clone was seen a handful of times. The chain employs TRBV7-9 and TRBJ1-4; TRBD1 is a possible D gene (6 bases). The CDR3 is made up of 12 amino acids. Germline lookup yields CDR1 SEHNR and CDR2 FQNEAQ (reference sequence). Trimming took 5 bases from V and 10 from J, leaving 11 bases between them. The CDR3 region is CASSHREGKLFF. In DNA, the CDR3 is TGTGCCAGCAGCCACAGGGAGGGAAAACTGTTTTTT.

The chain links TRBV7-2 to TRBJ2-3; TRBD2 matches at 7 bases. The CDR3 runs to 14 residues. Trimming removed 5 bases from V and 6 bases from J; junction bases left unmatched: 8. CDR1 and CDR2 (germline): SGHTA, FQGNSA. The CDR3 nucleotides are TGTGCCAGCAGCCCCACCCGCGGGAGTGATACGCAGTATTTT. The encoded protein is CASSPTRGSDTQYF.

The chain links TRBV6-6 to TRBJ1-5; D is possibly TRBD1 (5 bases). The CDR3 extends over 15 amino acids. Between the trimmed V and J ends, which lost 6 bases and 5 bases, there was a span of 17 bases. The germline CDR1 and CDR2 sequences are MNHNY and SVGAGI (reference sequence). CDR3 coding DNA: TGTGCCAGCAGCCCCCTTGGAGGGGTTGATCAGCCCCAGCATTTT. Encoded protein: CASSPLGGVDQPQHF.

The chain couples TRBV3-1 (or the pseudogene TRBV3-2) to TRBJ2-7, with D possibly TRBD2 on 7 matching bases. Trimming shortened V by 0 bases and J by 1 base, and 13 bases separated the two germline ends. The germline V gene encodes CDR1 LGHDT and CDR2 YNNKEL (reference sequence). The CDR3 contains 16 residues. The CDR3 region has the DNA TGTGCCAGCAGCCAAGATCTAGGGGGACTATCCTACGAGCAGTACTTC. Translated, it gives CASSQDLGGLSYEQYF.

J is TRBJ2-5 and V is TRBV6-5; 8 positions match TRBD2. Losses at the gene ends were 6 bases for V and 4 bases for J; bases not matched to a gene: 7. In germline, CDR1 is MNHEY, CDR2 SVGAGI. The CDR3 sequence is 14 residues long. CDR3 sequence reads: CASSKYLAGETQYF. The CDR3 DNA sequence: TGTGCCAGCAGCAAGTATCTAGCGGGAGAGACCCAGTACTTC.

V gene TRBV2 combines with J gene TRBJ2-3; 11 nucleotides match TRBD2. This CDR3 is built from 16 residues. The germline CDR1 and CDR2 sequences are SNHLY and FYNNEI. V lost 6 bases and J lost 1; bases outside the gene matches: 6. The chain's CDR3 is CASSELLAGGTDTQYF. The CDR3 DNA follows: TGTGCCAGCAGCGAACTACTAGCGGGAGGCACAGATACGCAGTATTTT.

The chain combines TRBV5-4 with TRBJ1-2; 8 nucleotides match TRBD1. CDR3 length equals 15 residues. Germline V gene sequence: CDR1 SGHNT, CDR2 YYREEE (reference sequence). Losses at the gene ends were 5 bases for V and 0 bases for J; bases not matched to a gene: 6. CDR3 sequence reads: CASSYWTGSNYGYTF. CDR3 DNA sequence: TGTGCCAGCAGTTATTGGACAGGGTCTAACTATGGCTACACCTTC. Full variable domain (remainder filled in from reference TRBV5-4 and TRBJ1-2): ETGVTQSPTHLIKTRGQQVTLRCSSQSGHNTVSWYQQALGQGPQFIFQYYREEENGRGNFPPRFSGLQFPNYSSELNVNALELDDSALYLCASSYWTGSNYGYTFGSGTRLTVV.

CDR3 in DNA: TGTGCCAGCTCACCACCGTCCATAGCGGGAGGGCCGGGTAATGAGCAGTTCTTC. It specifies CASSPPSIAGGPGNEQFF. This chain links TRBV18 with TRBJ2-1, with 11 bases identical to TRBD2. The ends lost 0 bases at V and 7 bases at J; junction bases unmatched: 11. The CDR3 has 18 amino acids. CDR1 and CDR2 from the germline V gene are KGHSH and LQKENI.

This clone was counted once. The CDR3 nucleotides read TGTGCCAGCAGCAAAGGGCTAGCGGAACCGGGGGTGGAAGAGACCCAGTACTTC. It is translated as CASSKGLAEPGVEETQYF. The chain carries TRBV21-1 and TRBJ2-5; the table's D call of TRBD2 was not tested on the DNA. TRBV21-1 is a known pseudogene. This CDR3 spans 18 amino acids.

V is TRBV5-4 and J is TRBJ2-3, with TRBD2 identical over 7 bases. This CDR3 is built from 14 residues. Germline V CDR1 and CDR2: SGHNT, YYREEE (reference sequence). Trimming cost V 2 bases and J 4 bases; bases outside gene matches: 4. Here the CDR3 reads CASSFERDSDTQYF. CDR3 nucleotides: TGTGCCAGCAGCTTTGAGCGGGATTCAGATACGCAGTATTTT. Looking up the rest from reference TRBV5-4 and TRBJ2-3 gives the full variable domain: ETGVTQSPTHLIKTRGQQVTLRCSSQSGHNTVSWYQQALGQGPQFIFQYYREEENGRGNFPPRFSGLQFPNYSSELNVNALELDDSALYLCASSFERDSDTQYFGPGTRLTVL.

The chain recombines TRBV19 with TRBJ1-3, with 11 positions matching TRBD1. Losses at the gene ends were 5 bases for V and 0 bases for J; bases not matched to a gene: 9. Germline V gene sequence: CDR1 LNHDA, CDR2 SQIVND (reference sequence). The CDR3 length is 18 residues. CDR3 bases: TGTGCCAGTAGTCCGTACTCGGGACAGGGGGACTCTGGAAACACCATATATTTT. This codes for CASSPYSGQGDSGNTIYF. The variable domain in full, with the rest retrieved from reference TRBV19 and TRBJ1-3, is DGGITQSPKYLFRKEGQNVTLSCEQNLNHDAMYWYRQDPGQGLRLIYYSQIVNDFQKGDIAEGYSVSREKKESFPLTVTSAQKNPTAFYLCASSPYSGQGDSGNTIYFGEGSWLTVV.

At least ten counts were recorded for this clone. CDR3 nucleotide sequence: TGTGCCAGCAGCCTTAACAGGGTTCAGTACTTC. It yields the protein CASSLNRVQYF. This chain connects TRBV12-3 or TRBV12-4 to TRBJ2-7; possibly TRBD1 for D (6 bases). The CDR3 loop spans 11 amino acids. V lost 6 bases, J lost 10 bases, and 13 bases lay in between.

This chain links TRBV5-1 with TRBJ1-4, with a weak D call TRBD1 (5 bases). Trimming cost V 0 bases and J 0 bases, with 12 bases left between them. The CDR3 covers 17 residues. Germline values: CDR1 SGHRS, CDR2 YFSETQ. CDR3: CASSLGRGTATNEKLFF. The CDR3 bases are TGCGCCAGCAGCTTGGGAAGGGGAACAGCAACTAATGAAAAACTGTTTTTT.

This chain uses TRBV28 with TRBJ2-7; D might be TRBD1 (7 bases). In germline, CDR1 is MDHEN, CDR2 SYDVKM. The CDR3 is 13 residues long. CDR3 DNA sequence: TGTGCAGCAGGAGGGACAGTACTCTACGAGCAGTACTTC. This encodes CAAGGTVLYEQYF.

The gene calls are TRBV18 and TRBJ1-2, with D unclear. CDR1 is KGHSH, CDR2 LQKENI, per germline. The germline V and J ends were trimmed by 2 bases and 4 bases, with 11 bases remaining between them. This CDR3 has 14 residues. CDR3 DNA: TGTGCCAGCTCACCAGGCAGCGAGGGCTATGGCTACACCTTC. The encoded protein is CASSPGSEGYGYTF. The complete variable domain, with remaining parts taken from reference TRBV18 and TRBJ1-2, reads NAGVMQNPRHLVRRRGQEARLRCSPMKGHSHVYWYRQLPEEGLKFMVYLQKENIIDESGMPKERFSAEFPKEGPSILRIQQVVRGDSAAYFCASSPGSEGYGYTFGSGTRLTVV.

The V call is TRBV30, the J call TRBJ1-4, with 8 bases fitting TRBD1. V lost 3 bases to trimming and J lost 2 bases; unmatched junction nucleotides: 8. Germline V lookup: CDR1 GTSNPN, CDR2 SVGIG (reference sequence). The CDR3 is made up of 16 amino acids. Here the CDR3 DNA reads TGTGCCTGGAGGATGACAGGGGCCAACACTAATGAAAAACTGTTTTTT. This encodes CAWRMTGANTNEKLFF. Combining the CDR3 with reference TRBV30 and TRBJ1-4 gives the whole variable domain SQTIHQWPATLVQPVGSPLSLECTVEGTSNPNLYWYRQAAGRGLQLLFYSVGIGQISSEVPQNLSASRPQDRQFILSSKKLLLSDSGFYLCAWRMTGANTNEKLFFGSGTQLSVL.

The chain joins TRBV27 to TRBJ1-6; D is unresolved. V gave up 3 bases and J gave up 9 bases, with 9 bases separating them. Germline CDR1 is MNHEY and CDR2 is SMNVEV (reference sequence). The CDR3 spans 13 residues. The CDR3: CASSLQRSSPLHF. CDR3 in DNA: TGTGCCAGCAGTTTGCAGCGGAGTTCACCCCTCCACTTT.

This clone appeared a single time. The V and J genes are TRBV7-2 and TRBJ2-7; 10 nucleotides agree with TRBD2. CDR1 and CDR2 from the germline V gene are SGHTA and FQGNSA. The CDR3 runs 17 residues. V dropped 6 bases and J dropped 1; count of bases not matched to a gene: 12. CDR3 residues: CASRTPLQAGGSYEQYF. CDR3 bases: TGTGCCAGCAGGACGCCCCTACAAGCGGGGGGGTCCTACGAGCAGTACTTC.

The gene calls are TRBV3-1 (or the pseudogene TRBV3-2) and TRBJ1-6, with D maybe TRBD1 (6 bases). This CDR3 has 14 residues. V was pared by 4 bases and J by 10 bases, with 14 bases between. CDR1 LGHDT and CDR2 YNNKEL come from the germline V gene (reference sequence). CDR3 coding DNA: TGTGCCAGCAGCCCTATACAGGGAGAGTCACCCCTCCACTTT. It translates to CASSPIQGESPLHF.

J is TRBJ2-3 and V is TRBV7-9; 10 bases line up with TRBD1. Germline CDR1 is SEHNR and CDR2 is FQNEAQ (reference sequence). This CDR3 has 15 amino acids. With V trimmed by 5 bases and J by 3 bases, 5 bases remained unmatched. CDR3 protein: CASSQGTGETDTQYF. The CDR3 DNA follows: TGTGCCAGCAGCCAAGGGACAGGGGAAACAGATACGCAGTATTTT.